These 13 T cell receptor beta chains came from one sample sequenced in a study of regulatory T cells in long-lasting Graves disease. Time point here: newly diagnosed GD, antithyroid drugs for less than 3 months. From PBMCs, RNA was extracted and then used to make the TCR library. Both iRepertoire HTBI primers and Arm-PCR of CDR3 regions were used to build the TCR beta libraries. TCRdb ran MiXCR on the multiplex PCR reads and lists one entry per CDR3 protein. Seen here are 350,000 to 400,000 distinct CDR3 sequences, 15% to 20% observed once, and the top ten hold 20% to 25%. This sample was also put to use in a study of T cells in Graves' hyperthyroidism and ophthalmopathy.

Sequenced material: peripheral blood mononuclear cells (PBMCs), taken at new diagnosis, from a patient treated with antithyroid drugs. These receptors all stem from a young woman with Graves disease.

This clonotype was seen repeatedly, ten times or more. The chain is built from TRBV2 and TRBJ1-2; no firm D call. CDR3 size: 11 residues. Trimming removed 4 bases at V and 3 bases at J, with 3 bases between. Per germline, CDR1 SNHLY and CDR2 FYNNEI. The CDR3: CASSGYYGYTF. Written as DNA, the CDR3 is TGTGCCAGCAGTGGCTACTATGGCTACACCTTC.

This clonotype was counted ten times or more. CDR3 coding DNA: TGTGCCAGCTCACCAAGACCCGGGGCAGATACGCAGTATTTT. Encoded protein: CASSPRPGADTQYF. The chain couples TRBV18 to TRBJ2-3; tentatively, D is TRBD2 (5 bases). The V end lost 2 bases, the J end lost 4 bases, and 10 bases lay between the germline ends. CDR3 length equals 14 residues. CDR1 is KGHSH and CDR2 is LQKENI in the germline V gene.

This clonotype was picked up many times. The V gene is TRBV12-3 or TRBV12-4, the J gene TRBJ1-1; 8 bases map to TRBD1. The J segment lost 10 bases and the V segment lost 3 bases, leaving 7 bases of the junction unmatched. The CDR3 contains 13 residues. The CDR3 here is CASSFAGGQAAFF. The DNA of the CDR3 is TGTGCCAGCAGTTTTGCAGGGGGCCAGGCAGCTTTCTTT.

In this sample, this clonotype turned up many times. The chain recombines TRBV7-6 with TRBJ1-5; no clear D. V gave up 1 base and J gave up 7 bases, with 17 bases separating them. The CDR3 is 16 residues long. CDR1 SGHVS and CDR2 FNYEAQ come from the germline V gene. The CDR3 loop reads CASSLGRSGNGQPQHF. The CDR3, as DNA: TGTGCCAGCAGCTTAGGTCGTAGCGGGAATGGGCAGCCCCAGCATTTT. Together with reference TRBV7-6 and TRBJ1-5, the CDR3 gives the full variable domain: GAGVSQSPRYKVTKRGQDVALRCDPISGHVSLYWYRQALGQGPEFLTYFNYEAQQDKSGLPNDRFSAERPEGSISTLTIQRTEQRDSAMYRCASSLGRSGNGQPQHFGDGTRLSIL.

The V call is TRBV19, the J call TRBJ2-1; TRBD2 is a possible D gene (6 bases). This CDR3 has 19 residues. Trimming cost V 2 bases and J 0 bases, with 20 bases left between them. Per germline, CDR1 LNHDA and CDR2 SQIVND (reference sequence). CDR3 nucleotides: TGTGCCAGTAGTATACATGGTCGGCTAGCGACGAGCTCCTACAATGAGCAGTTCTTC. Its translation is CASSIHGRLATSSYNEQFF.

Comments on this clonotype: One base separates it from a far larger clone, so it is likely a read error. This rearrangement joins TRBV30 to TRBJ2-5; D not certain. The end of the DNA aligns better with TRBJ2-1, so the J call may be wrong. CDR3 length: 13 residues. Germline V gene data show CDR1 as GTSNPN and CDR2 as SVGIG (reference sequence). CDR3 protein: CAWSVDVAYEQFF. The CDR3 nucleotides are TGTGCCTGGAGTGTCGACGTGGCCTACGAGCAGTTCTTC.

This clonotype was observed at least ten times. CDR3 sequence: CASSLGLRDLAFLRNEKLFF. CDR3 sequence (DNA): TGTGCCAGCAGCTTAGGTCTCAGGGACCTAGCTTTTCTTAGGAATGAAAAACTGTTTTTT. The chain links TRBV7-3 to TRBJ1-4, with a tentative D call TRBD1 (5 bases). Trimming removed 2 bases from V and 5 bases from J, with 27 bases in between. Germline CDR1 is SGHTA and CDR2 is FQGTGA. The CDR3 runs to 20 residues. Supplemented by reference TRBV7-3 and TRBJ1-4, the full variable domain reads GAGVSQTPSNKVTEKGKYVELRCDPISGHTALYWYRQSLGQGPEFLIYFQGTGAADDSGLPNDRFFAVRPEGSVSTLKIQRTERGDSAVYLCASSLGLRDLAFLRNEKLFFGSGTQLSVL.

This clonotype has ten or more counts. The chain combines TRBV7-8 with TRBJ2-3; D possibly matches TRBD1 or TRBD2 (6 bases each). This CDR3 has 20 residues. The germline V gene encodes CDR1 SGHVS and CDR2 FQNEAQ. V dropped 5 bases and J dropped 0 bases, with 27 bases sitting between them. The CDR3 DNA follows: TGTGCCAGCAGCCGTCACTGGGGGCGGGACGCCGCTCCTAGCACAGATACGCAGTATTTT. Translated: CASSRHWGRDAAPSTDTQYF. Full variable domain (rest looked up from reference TRBV7-8 and TRBJ2-3): GAGVSQSPRYKVAKRGQDVALRCDPISGHVSLFWYQQALGQGPEFLTYFQNEAQLDKSGLPSDRFFAERPEGSVSTLKIQRTQQEDSAVYLCASSRHWGRDAAPSTDTQYFGPGTRLTVL.

This clonotype was seen ten or more times. The chain has TRBV2 and TRBJ2-3; D is tentatively TRBD1 or TRBD2 (5 bases each). This CDR3 has 14 residues. Germline V gene data show CDR1 as SNHLY and CDR2 as FYNNEI. V was shortened by 7 bases and J by 0 bases, with 11 bases between the two germline ends. CDR3 residues: CASNSWGSTDTQYF. The DNA of the CDR3 is TGTGCCAGCAATTCCTGGGGGAGCACAGATACGCAGTATTTT. The full variable domain, rest sourced from reference TRBV2 and TRBJ2-3, is EPEVTQTPSHQVTQMGQEVILRCVPISNHLYFYWYRQILGQKVEFLVSFYNNEISEKSEIFDDQFSVERPDGSNFTLKIRSTKLEDSAMYFCASNSWGSTDTQYFGPGTRLTVL.

Of note for this clonotype: This sequence is one base from a far larger clone and is likely a read error. The gene calls are TRBV7-2 and TRBJ2-3; no clear D. From germline, CDR1 is SGHTA and CDR2 FQGNSA. CDR3 length equals 14 residues. The CDR3 bases are TGTGCCGGCAGCTTAGTCCCCAGCACAGATACGCAGTATTTT. Translated, it gives CAGSLVPSTDTQYF.

This sequence joins TRBV3-1 and TRBJ2-1; 10 positions match TRBD2. Germline CDR1 and CDR2: LGHDT and YNNKEL (reference sequence). The CDR3 has 16 amino acids. V lost 4 bases and J lost 7; bases outside the gene matches: 10. This chain's CDR3 is CASSLYGTSDMNEQFF. In DNA, the CDR3 is TGTGCCAGCAGCCTCTACGGGACTAGCGATATGAATGAGCAGTTCTTC.

This clonotype was observed at least ten times. The CDR3 loop is CASSSGTVQETQYF. CDR3 sequence (DNA): TGTGCCAGCTCTTCCGGGACAGTTCAAGAGACCCAGTACTTC. The chain recombines TRBV18 with TRBJ2-5; 7 nucleotides line up with TRBD1. Unmatched junction bases numbered 6, after V lost 6 bases and J lost 2 bases. CDR1 is KGHSH and CDR2 is LQKENI in the germline V gene. The CDR3 sequence is 14 residues long. Based on the CDR3 plus reference TRBV18 and TRBJ2-5, the full variable domain is NAGVMQNPRHLVRRRGQEARLRCSPMKGHSHVYWYRQLPEEGLKFMVYLQKENIIDESGMPKERFSAEFPKEGPSILRIQQVVRGDSAAYFCASSSGTVQETQYFGPGTRLLVL.

This clonotype was counted many times. The V call is TRBV5-1, the J call TRBJ1-2; 7 bases match TRBD1. Trimming took 6 bases from V and 2 from J; bases not matched to a gene: 10. This CDR3 contains 15 residues. Per the germline V gene, CDR1 is SGHRS and CDR2 is YFSETQ. The CDR3 loop reads CASKEGGGGNYGYTF. The CDR3 DNA reads TGCGCCAGCAAGGAGGGAGGGGGCGGCAACTATGGCTACACCTTC.